A single sample gave rise to the 29 T cell receptor beta chains below, sequenced in a study of T-cell reconstitution after alpha-beta-depleted transplantation in children. The library targeted TCRbeta and was prepared with unique molecular identifiers. TCRdb redid the calling of the PCR reads with MiXCR, one entry per CDR3 protein. The data show approximately 490,000 distinct CDR3 sequences, with about 10% seen just once and about 2% held by the top ten. This specimen consisted of PBMCs, obtained before TCRalphabeta/CD19-depleted stem cell transplant. The receptors here all came from a child aged 2 to 10 with inherited bone marrow failure, due to receive a stem cell transplant.

This clonotype was counted ten times or more. The V and J genes are TRBV7-2 and TRBJ2-5; D is perhaps TRBD2 (6 bases). CDR1 and CDR2 from the germline V gene are SGHTA and FQGNSA. This CDR3 has 16 residues. The V and J ends lost 4 bases and 5 bases respectively, with 20 bases between them. CDR3 bases: TGTGCCAGCAGCTCCTCTAGCGTACCCCCCACGGAGACCCAGTACTTC. Residues: CASSSSSVPPTETQYF. Combining the CDR3 with reference TRBV7-2 and TRBJ2-5 gives the whole variable domain GAGVSQSPSNKVTEKGKDVELRCDPISGHTALYWYRQSLGQGLEFLIYFQGNSAPDKSGLPSDRFSAERTGGSVSTLTIQRTQQEDSAVYLCASSSSSVPPTETQYFGPGTRLLVL.

Concerning this clonotype: A much larger clone lies a single base off, so this may be a read error. The conserved phenylalanine or tryptophan normally closing the CDR3 is absent here, so this likely arose from a read error. V usage is TRBV4-2 and J usage is TRBJ2-1; a weak D match, TRBD2 (5 bases). V was cut by 4 bases and J by 0 bases, with 13 bases left in between. The CDR3 has 16 residues. CDR1 LGHNA and CDR2 YNFKEQ come from the germline V gene. The CDR3 DNA follows: TGTGCCAGCAGCCTCCGGACGGGGAGCTCCTACAATGAGCAGTTCTTG. It specifies CASSLRTGSSYNEQFL.

This clonotype was seen repeatedly, ten times or more. The chain carries TRBV12-3 or TRBV12-4 and TRBJ2-5, with unresolved D. Between the trimmed V and J ends, which lost 0 bases and 5 bases, there was a span of 10 bases. The CDR3 sequence is 14 residues long. CDR3 region: CASSLAQAYETQYF. In DNA form, the CDR3 reads TGTGCCAGCAGTTTAGCGCAGGCGTACGAGACCCAGTACTTC.

The DNA of the CDR3 is TGTGCCAGCAGTTTATTACGGCGGCACGGGGAGACCCAGTACTTC. Translated, it gives CASSLLRRHGETQYF. The chain carries TRBV12-3 or TRBV12-4 and TRBJ2-5; D unresolved. This CDR3 comprises 15 residues. Trimming removed 2 bases at V and 5 bases at J, with 15 bases between.

This clonotype was recorded many times. V and J are TRBV11-2 and TRBJ2-2; D call uncertain. The length of the CDR3 is 12 residues. Deletions cut 6 bases from V and 2 bases from J, with 4 bases between. Germline V lookup: CDR1 SGHAT, CDR2 FQNNGV. The CDR3 DNA reads as TGTGCCAGCAGGATTAACACCGGGGAGCTGTTTTTT. It translates to CASRINTGELFF. Using reference TRBV11-2 and TRBJ2-2 for the parts outside the CDR3, the full variable domain is EAGVAQSPRYKIIEKRQSVAFWCNPISGHATLYWYQQILGQGPKLLIQFQNNGVVDDSQLPKDRFSAERLKGVDSTLKIQPAKLEDSAVYLCASRINTGELFFGEGSRLTVL.

The J gene is TRBJ2-7, the V gene TRBV29-1; maybe TRBD2 (6 bases). The CDR3 is made up of 15 amino acids. V lost 7 bases and J 2 bases, leaving 21 bases between the germline ends. Germline CDR1 and CDR2: SQVTM and ANQGSEA. DNA for the CDR3: TGCAGCGCCGAATTGGGGACTCCACTAGCCTACGAGCAGTACTTC. It encodes CSAELGTPLAYEQYF.

This clonotype has at least ten counts. The chain uses TRBV4-3 and TRBJ2-7, with D perhaps TRBD1 or TRBD2 (6 bases each). Germline V gene data show CDR1 as LGHNA and CDR2 as YSLEER. There are 15 residues in the CDR3. The V end was cut by 1 base, the J end by 4 bases, with 14 bases between. The CDR3, as DNA: TGCGCCAGCAGCCAAGGGCAGGGGACTTTTTACGAGCAGTACTTC. It yields the protein CASSQGQGTFYEQYF.

This clonotype was observed at least ten times. The rearrangement uses TRBV20-1 and TRBJ2-2; 7 bases line up with TRBD2. The CDR3 is 15 residues long. Germline V gene lookup returns CDR1 DFQATT and CDR2 SNEGSKA (reference sequence). After removal of 3 bases from V and 4 bases from J, the junction contained 8 bases not matched to a gene. The CDR3 region is CSASQRDQGTGELFF. For the CDR3, the DNA is TGCAGTGCTAGCCAGCGGGATCAGGGCACCGGGGAGCTGTTTTTT.

This clonotype was recorded many times. V is TRBV12-3 or TRBV12-4 and J is TRBJ1-6, with TRBD1 matching 7 bases. CDR3 length equals 16 residues. V gave up 0 bases and J gave up 8 bases; unmatched junction bases: 7. In DNA, the CDR3 is TGTGCCAGCAGTTTAGCGAGACAGGGAATCGATTCACCCCTCCACTTT. The encoded protein is CASSLARQGIDSPLHF.

DNA of the CDR3: TGTGCCAGCACCTTGTTAGAAAGCTTCGCGAACACCGGGGAGCTGTTTTTT. This gives the protein CASTLLESFANTGELFF. This rearrangement joins TRBV12-3 or TRBV12-4 to TRBJ2-2, with D unresolved. V lost 7 bases to trimming and J lost 0 bases, with 18 bases between them. The CDR3 spans 17 residues.

Only a few counts were recorded for this clonotype. V is TRBV29-1 and J is TRBJ2-5, with D unclear. Germline CDR1 reads SQVTM; CDR2 reads ANQGSEA. The CDR3 sequence is 13 residues long. V lost 3 bases and J 1 base, leaving 9 bases between the germline ends. CDR3 amino acids: CSVESRAQETQYF. CDR3 sequence (DNA): TGCAGCGTTGAGTCTAGGGCCCAAGAGACCCAGTACTTC.

This chain uses TRBV12-3 or TRBV12-4 with TRBJ2-1; 10 positions agree with TRBD2. The CDR3 sequence is 17 residues long. The V and J ends lost 3 bases and 8 bases, in that order; junction bases with no gene match: 13. The CDR3 DNA reads as TGTGCCAGCAGTTTTGATGGGCTAGCGGGAGCTATGGATGAGCAGTTCTTC. Translation: CASSFDGLAGAMDEQFF.

This clonotype was counted ten times or more. The chain couples TRBV20-1 to TRBJ2-3; 12 positions agree with TRBD1. Losses at the gene ends were 5 bases for V and 6 bases for J; bases not matched to a gene: 6. Germline lookup yields CDR1 DFQATT and CDR2 SNEGSKA (reference sequence). The CDR3 runs to 14 residues. The CDR3, as DNA: TGCAGTGCTCCCCGGGACAGGGGGCTGGATACGCAGTATTTT. It codes for CSAPRDRGLDTQYF.

As for this clonotype: One junction end disagrees with the germline gene, perhaps due to a read error. This chain links TRBV10-3 with TRBJ2-5, with D maybe TRBD1 (6 bases). The length of the CDR3 is 14 residues. CDR1 and CDR2 (germline): ENHRY, SYGVKD. CDR3 residues: CAIRPDRPQETHYF. The CDR3 DNA is TGTGCCATCAGACCCGACAGGCCCCAAGAGACCCATTACTTC.

In this sample, this clonotype turned up many times. The genes are TRBV4-3 and TRBJ2-3; D is unresolved. The CDR3 has 17 residues. Trimming left V 1 base short and J 1 base short, with 15 bases between. Germline CDR1 and CDR2: LGHNA and YSLEER. For the CDR3, the DNA is TGCGCCAGCAGCCAAGGTTCATACGGCGGCCGCACAGATACGCAGTATTTT. Amino acids: CASSQGSYGGRTDTQYF.

This clonotype appeared many times. CDR3: CSVLVPSYNEQFF. The CDR3 nucleotides read TGCAGTGTCCTGGTTCCCTCCTACAATGAGCAGTTCTTC. The chain employs TRBV20-1 and TRBJ2-1; D uncertain. Trimming took off 7 bases at V and 0 bases at J, with 10 bases between the two ends. Germline loops: CDR1 DFQATT, CDR2 SNEGSKA (reference sequence). CDR3 size: 13 residues.

V and J are TRBV5-8 and TRBJ2-1; unclear D gene. With 0 bases removed from V and 11 bases from J, the gap between germline ends came to 0 bases. The CDR3 is made up of 9 amino acids. Germline assignment: CDR1 SGHTS and CDR2 YDEGEE. The CDR3 sequence: CASSLEQFF. The CDR3, as DNA: TGTGCCAGCAGCTTGGAGCAGTTCTTC.

Regarding this clonotype: A much larger clonotype is one base distant, so this may be a read error. The chain links TRBV5-6 to TRBJ2-1; TRBD2 is a possible D gene (6 bases). The CDR3 has 15 residues. V was shortened by 3 bases and J by 3 bases, with 13 bases between the two germline ends. Germline values: CDR1 SGHDT, CDR2 YYEEEE. DNA of the CDR3: TGTGCCAGCAGCTCGATCGGGAGACGCTACAATGAGCAGTTCTTC. It translates to CASSSIGRRYNEQFF.

The J gene is TRBJ2-7, the V gene TRBV4-3; 9 bases line up with TRBD2. Germline assignment: CDR1 LGHNA and CDR2 YSLEER. The CDR3 spans 15 residues. The J segment lost 7 bases and the V segment lost 2 bases, leaving 9 bases of the junction unmatched. Written as DNA, the CDR3 is TGCGCCAGCAGCCAATACGCGGGAGGGCCTCGGGAGCAGTACTTC. Protein: CASSQYAGGPREQYF.

In its sample, this clonotype was seen many times. This chain uses TRBV7-2 with TRBJ2-1; TRBD2 matches at 8 bases. The CDR3 sequence is 16 residues long. The junction had 6 bases not matched to a gene; V was cut back by 5 bases and J by 0 bases. Germline values: CDR1 SGHTA, CDR2 FQGNSA. CDR3 sequence (DNA): TGTGCCAGCAGCCTAATAGCGGGAAGCTCCTACAATGAGCAGTTCTTC. This translates into CASSLIAGSSYNEQFF.

Points on this clonotype: A much larger clone differs by one base, so this may be a read error. The chain recombines TRBV4-3 with TRBJ2-7; perhaps D is TRBD1 or TRBD2 (5 bases each). CDR1 is LGHNA and CDR2 is YSLEER in the germline V gene. The CDR3 is 13 residues long. The CDR3, as DNA: TGCGCCAACAGCCACCGACCCGGGACCGAGCAGTACTTC. Amino acids: CANSHRPGTEQYF.

This clonotype has just a few counts. The chain recombines TRBV28 with TRBJ2-6, with D perhaps matching TRBD1 (5 bases). V lost 6 bases to trimming and J lost 0 bases, with 9 bases between them. This CDR3 is built from 15 residues. CDR1 and CDR2 (germline): MDHEN, SYDVKM. CDR3 in amino acids: CASRTDSSGANVLTF. DNA for the CDR3: TGTGCCAGCAGAACCGACAGCTCTGGGGCCAACGTCCTGACTTTC.

This clonotype was seen repeatedly, ten times or more. The CDR3 sequence: CASSPGEGNEQFF. The DNA of the CDR3 is TGTGCCAGCAGCCCGGGGGAAGGCAATGAGCAGTTCTTC. The chain has TRBV12-3 or TRBV12-4 and TRBJ2-1; weak D call: TRBD2 (6 bases). Trimming stripped 6 bases from V and 6 bases from J, with 12 bases between. This CDR3 spans 13 amino acids.

This clonotype was seen a few times. The chain has TRBV29-1 and TRBJ2-1; 7 bases map to TRBD1. Losses at the gene ends were 7 bases for V and 4 bases for J; bases not matched to a gene: 4. CDR3 length: 12 residues. The germline V gene has CDR1 SQVTM and CDR2 ANQGSEA. The DNA for the CDR3 is TGCAGCGGCCGACAGGGATACAATGAGCAGTTCTTC. Translated, it gives CSGRQGYNEQFF.

As to this clonotype: A much larger clone differs from this one at a single base, so this may be a read error. The rearrangement links TRBV29-1 to TRBJ2-3; 7 bases align to TRBD2. The CDR3 is 14 residues long. Germline CDR1 is SQVTM and CDR2 is ANQGSEA. This chain's CDR3 is CSVELATSTDRQYF. CDR3 in DNA: TGCAGCGTTGAACTAGCGACTAGCACAGATAGGCAGTATTTT.

This clonotype was seen at least ten times. The V and J genes are TRBV6-6 and TRBJ1-1; D possibly corresponds to TRBD1 (5 bases). CDR3 length: 13 residues. Germline-derived CDR1 and CDR2 are MNHNY and SVGAGI (reference sequence). V was cut by 7 bases and J by 4 bases, with 13 bases left in between. CDR3 amino acids: CASIRSRGTEAFF. In nucleotides, the CDR3 is TGTGCCAGCATCAGATCTAGGGGCACTGAAGCTTTCTTT.

The chain has TRBV2 and TRBJ2-1; unclear D gene. V lost 8 bases to trimming and J lost 6 bases, with 5 bases between them. The germline V gene encodes CDR1 SNHLY and CDR2 FYNNEI. CDR3 length equals 10 residues. The CDR3 protein is CASVSNEQFF. CDR3 nucleotides: TGTGCCAGCGTATCCAATGAGCAGTTCTTC. Drawing the rest from reference TRBV2 and TRBJ2-1, the complete variable domain is EPEVTQTPSHQVTQMGQEVILRCVPISNHLYFYWYRQILGQKVEFLVSFYNNEISEKSEIFDDQFSVERPDGSNFTLKIRSTKLEDSAMYFCASVSNEQFFGPGTRLTVL.

Many counts were recorded for this clonotype. The rearrangement links TRBV7-2 to TRBJ2-7; 7 positions match TRBD1. The CDR3 runs 13 residues. Germline CDR1 SGHTA, CDR2 FQGNSA. Trimming took 8 bases from V and 6 from J; bases not matched to a gene: 10. CDR3 bases: TGTGCCAGCGCCCTAGACAGGGTGGCCGAGCAGTACTTC. Translating it yields CASALDRVAEQYF.

This clonotype was seen more than once but under ten times. As DNA, the CDR3 is TGTGCCAGCAGCCCTGGGACTACGATGCACAATGAGCAGTTCTTC. Translating gives CASSPGTTMHNEQFF. This chain joins TRBV12-3 or TRBV12-4 and TRBJ2-1, with TRBD2 identical over 7 bases. J was trimmed by 5 bases and V by 6 bases; bases with no gene match: 10. The CDR3 length is 15 residues.